The table lists the clone carrying this TCR beta chain with many counts. Its target is not known. This sample was taken from a study of CD8 T cells in ankylosing spondylitis. Overall study findings and caveats: Before this, some motif variants had been reported in reactive arthritis synovial fluid and blood. One TCR beta motif, made up of 7 or 8 highly homologous variants, appeared characteristic of ankylosing spondylitis blood. Significant enrichment of disease-linked clones was reported in matched ankylosing spondylitis synovial fluid.

V dropped 1 base and J dropped 5 bases, with 8 bases sitting between them. This CDR3 has 14 amino acids. CDR1 is SGHTA, CDR2 FQGNSA, per germline. As the method for making TCR beta libraries, quantitative 5'-RACE with molecular barcodes was used. TCRdb re-called the 5' RACE reads through MiXCR, storing one row per CDR3 protein. The sample records some 220,000 distinct CDR3 sequences, approximately 7.6% being singletons. The rearrangement uses TRBV7-2 and TRBJ2-2; possible D gene TRBD1, 6 bases. The sequence was collected from a female donor with ankylosing spondylitis or in good health (not recorded which). The sequenced material came from blood, either unsorted or a sorted T cell fraction (not recorded which). As DNA, the CDR3 is TGTGCCAGCAGCTTAGGGACAGTGACCGGGGAGCTGTTTTTT. Protein sequence: CASSLGTVTGELFF.